The 7 T cell receptor beta chains in this list originate from one sample, sequenced in a study of blood T cell repertoires in COVID-19. Method: immunoSEQ multiplex PCR; TCRdb's copy keeps in-frame clones and lacks some. This sample has approximately 260,000 clones, with approximately 89% found just once. Sequenced: PBMCs or T cells enriched from blood (not recorded which). The receptors were gathered from a woman between 40 and 50 years old with acute COVID-19.

The sample holds one count of this clone. This chain links TRBV27 with TRBJ1-1, with 8 bases identical to TRBD1. The CDR3 runs to 14 residues. Per germline, CDR1 MNHEY and CDR2 SMNVEV (reference sequence). V shed 6 bases and J 5 bases; nucleotides not matched to a gene: 8. This chain's CDR3 is CASRLQGAGTEAFF. In DNA form, the CDR3 reads TGTGCCAGCAGGTTGCAGGGGGCTGGGACTGAAGCTTTCTTT.

The chain recombines TRBV20-1 with TRBJ2-1; 7 bases agree with TRBD2. CDR1 is DFQATT, CDR2 SNEGSKA, per germline (reference sequence). Trimming took 2 bases from V and 9 from J; bases not matched to a gene: 1. This CDR3 is built from 11 residues. The CDR3 loop reads CSARRGSEQFF. The CDR3 DNA is TGCAGTGCTAGACGCGGGAGTGAGCAGTTCTTC.

The chain has TRBV5-1 and TRBJ2-1, with 10 positions matching TRBD2. The V and J ends lost 0 bases and 9 bases, in that order; junction bases with no gene match: 3. Germline CDR1 SGHRS, CDR2 YFSETQ. CDR3 length: 14 residues. CDR3 amino acids: CASSLGSSGGEQFF. The DNA of the CDR3 is TGCGCCAGCAGCTTGGGATCTAGCGGGGGTGAGCAGTTCTTC.

This chain joins TRBV19 and TRBJ1-2, with TRBD1 matching over 8 bases. CDR1 LNHDA and CDR2 SQIVND come from the germline V gene (reference sequence). The length of the CDR3 is 13 residues. The V segment lost 8 bases and the J segment 5 bases; nucleotides outside the gene matches: 7. This CDR3 is CASRDRTNYGYTF. The CDR3 nucleotides read TGTGCCAGTCGGGACAGGACCAATTATGGCTACACCTTC. Full variable domain (outside the CDR3, taken from reference TRBV19 and TRBJ1-2): DGGITQSPKYLFRKEGQNVTLSCEQNLNHDAMYWYRQDPGQGLRLIYYSQIVNDFQKGDIAEGYSVSREKKESFPLTVTSAQKNPTAFYLCASRDRTNYGYTFGSGTRLTVV.

This rearrangement joins TRBV7-9 to TRBJ2-7, with D perhaps TRBD2 (6 bases). Trimming stripped 0 bases from V and 1 base from J, with 10 bases between. CDR1 and CDR2 from the germline V gene are SEHNR and FQNEAQ (reference sequence). This CDR3 contains 15 residues. The CDR3 region is CASSLAGGGSYEQYF. In DNA form, the CDR3 reads TGTGCCAGCAGCTTAGCGGGAGGAGGATCCTACGAGCAGTACTTC.

The rearrangement joins TRBV2 to TRBJ2-2; D uncertain. V lost 3 bases and J 8 bases, leaving 4 bases between the germline ends. Looked up from germline, CDR1 is SNHLY and CDR2 is FYNNEI. The CDR3 has 11 amino acids. CDR3 sequence (DNA): TGTGCCAGCAGTGAGTTAGGGGAGCTGTTTTTT. This encodes CASSELGELFF.

The rearrangement uses TRBV12-3 or TRBV12-4 and TRBJ2-7; D is perhaps TRBD1 (6 bases). Trimming took off 6 bases at V and 6 bases at J, with 12 bases between the two ends. The CDR3 has 12 amino acids. As DNA, the CDR3 is TGTGCCAGCAGCTATACAGGGCCCGAGCAGTACTTC. As protein: CASSYTGPEQYF.